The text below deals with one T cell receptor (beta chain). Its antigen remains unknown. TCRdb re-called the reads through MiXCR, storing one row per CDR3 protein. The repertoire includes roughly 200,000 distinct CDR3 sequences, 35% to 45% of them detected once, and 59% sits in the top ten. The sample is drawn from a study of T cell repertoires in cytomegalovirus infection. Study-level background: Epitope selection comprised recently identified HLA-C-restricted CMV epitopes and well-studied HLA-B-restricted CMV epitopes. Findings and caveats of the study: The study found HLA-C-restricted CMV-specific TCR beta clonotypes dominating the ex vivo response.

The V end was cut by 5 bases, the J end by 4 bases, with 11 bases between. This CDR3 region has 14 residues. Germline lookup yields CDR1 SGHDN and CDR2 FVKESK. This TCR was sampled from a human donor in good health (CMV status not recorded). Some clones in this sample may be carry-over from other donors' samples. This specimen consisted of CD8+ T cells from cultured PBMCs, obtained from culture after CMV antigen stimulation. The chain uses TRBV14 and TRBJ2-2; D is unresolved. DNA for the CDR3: TGTGCCAGCAGCAAGCGATGGGGCACCGGGGAGCTGTTTTTT. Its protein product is CASSKRWGTGELFF.